This T cell receptor (beta chain) was identified in a study of blood T cell repertoires in COVID-19. Study as a whole: T cells, B-cell-depleted T cells, or PBMCs provided the cDNA or gDNA that served as material.

The CDR3 is 13 residues long. Per germline, CDR1 MDHEN and CDR2 SYDVKM. Deletions cut 8 bases from V and 4 bases from J, with 12 bases between. Generated by immunoSEQ multiplex PCR, the TCRdb table keeps only in-frame clones and is missing some. The table has about 35,000 clones, 75% to 90% seen once. Sequencing used peripheral blood. The rearrangement uses TRBV28 and TRBJ1-5; D might be TRBD1 (5 bases). The TCR comes from a man aged 60 to 69 with active or convalescent COVID-19. The CDR3 spells CASHGGGNQPQHF. The CDR3 nucleotides are TGTGCCAGCCATGGGGGGGGGAATCAGCCCCAGCATTTT.